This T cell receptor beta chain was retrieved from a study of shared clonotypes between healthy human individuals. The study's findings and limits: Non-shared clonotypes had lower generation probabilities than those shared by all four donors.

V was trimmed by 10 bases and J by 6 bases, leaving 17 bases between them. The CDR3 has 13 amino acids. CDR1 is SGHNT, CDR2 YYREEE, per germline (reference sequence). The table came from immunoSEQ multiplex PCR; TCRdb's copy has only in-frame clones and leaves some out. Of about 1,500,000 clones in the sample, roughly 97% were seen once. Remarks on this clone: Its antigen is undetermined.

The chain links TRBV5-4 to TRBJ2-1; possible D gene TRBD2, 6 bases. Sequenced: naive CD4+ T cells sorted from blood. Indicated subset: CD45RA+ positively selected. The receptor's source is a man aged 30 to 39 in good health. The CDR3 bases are TGTGCCCCGGGTAGTCGGGAGTCCAATGAGCAGTTCTTC. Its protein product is CAPGSRESNEQFF.